The clone carrying this T cell receptor beta chain was seen a few times. This sample stems from a study of CD8+ T cells in alopecia areata. The V and J ends lost 5 bases and 2 bases respectively, with 9 bases between them. The V gene's germline CDR1 is LNHDA and CDR2 SQIVND (reference sequence). This CDR3 comprises 13 residues. As the sequencing template, cDNA was produced by extracting RNA and reverse transcribing it. The method was immunoSEQ multiplex PCR; TCRdb's version includes in-frame clones alone and lacks a portion of them. Among over 150,000 clones listed, 50% to 60% were seen once. The treatment here: oral pan-JAK inhibitor, 5-10 mg twice daily.

Specimen: CD4+ T cells sorted from blood, collected at week 4, from a patient treated with tofacitinib. This chain uses TRBV19 with TRBJ2-5; D call uncertain. The TCR was taken from a human donor with alopecia areata. The CDR3 nucleotides are TGTGCCAGTAGTTGGGCAGCACAAGAGACCCAGTACTTC. This gives the protein CASSWAAQETQYF.